This T cell receptor (beta chain) originates from a study of control samples from healthy donors and cancer patients. Germline assignment: CDR1 SGHTA and CDR2 FQGNSA. There are 15 residues in the CDR3. Trimming removed 2 bases from V and 5 bases from J, with 13 bases in between. Assay: immunoSEQ multiplex PCR; the TCRdb copy retains only in-frame clones and omits some. The sample consists of about 160,000 clones, roughly 93% of them appearing once. The sequenced sample consisted of blood. The source is a woman aged 55-75 years in good health. The gene calls are TRBV7-2 and TRBJ2-1; D is uncertain. CDR3 protein: CASSLSGRINNEQFF. The DNA for the CDR3 is TGTGCCAGCAGCTTATCTGGCCGCATAAACAATGAGCAGTTCTTC.